The 9 T cell receptor beta chains reported below all come from one sample, sequenced in a study of blood T cell repertoires in COVID-19. TCRdb's table, derived via immunoSEQ multiplex PCR, lists solely in-frame clones and lacks some. The table includes about 200,000 clones, about nine tenths detected once. Sequences were obtained from peripheral blood. Source of these receptors: a man older than 75 with acute or convalescent COVID-19.

The chain combines TRBV18 with TRBJ2-1, with 9 bases aligning to TRBD2. The length of the CDR3 is 14 residues. CDR1 and CDR2 from the germline V gene are KGHSH and LQKENI. The trim removed 8 bases at V and 6 bases at J, leaving 8 bases unmatched. The CDR3 region has the DNA TGTGCCAGCACTCCGGGGACTAGCCGCAATGAGCAGTTCTTC. Encoded protein: CASTPGTSRNEQFF.

This clone was picked up one time. CDR3 loop: CAWTGQTGNSPLHF. The CDR3 DNA is TGTGCCTGGACCGGACAAACCGGTAATTCACCCCTCCACTTT. V usage is TRBV30 and J usage is TRBJ1-6; D perhaps matches TRBD1 (5 bases). V gave up 4 bases and J gave up 6 bases, with 13 bases separating them. Germline lookup yields CDR1 GTSNPN and CDR2 SVGIG (reference sequence). This CDR3 contains 14 residues.

The V call is TRBV24-1, the J call TRBJ2-1, with D unclear. CDR1 and CDR2 from the germline V gene are KGHDR and SFDVKD. V was cut by 9 bases and J by 9 bases, with 14 bases left in between. This CDR3 is 12 amino acids long. CDR3 sequence reads: CATRPRTGEQFF. The CDR3 DNA sequence: TGTGCCACCCGTCCCCGAACGGGTGAGCAGTTCTTC.

V and J are TRBV12-5 and TRBJ2-3; 9 bases align to TRBD2. After removal of 2 bases from V and 2 bases from J, the junction contained 11 bases not matched to a gene. This CDR3 spans 18 amino acids. The germline V gene encodes CDR1 LGHNT and CDR2 FRNRAP. The CDR3 DNA reads as TGTGCTAGTGGTTTGTGGGCGGGAGGGCCCAAAATCACAGATACGCAGTATTTT. Its translation: CASGLWAGGPKITDTQYF.

This sequence joins TRBV7-8 and TRBJ1-6; possibly TRBD1 for D (6 bases). There are 15 residues in the CDR3. Germline CDR1 SGHVS, CDR2 FQNEAQ. The V and J ends lost 5 bases and 11 bases respectively, with 19 bases between them. The CDR3 nucleotides are TGTGCCAGCAGCCTTGGGACATCGCCTCGGGCACCCCTCCACTTT. Translated: CASSLGTSPRAPLHF.

The chain links TRBV23-1 to TRBJ2-5; D is unclear. TRBV23-1 is an ORF; its function is uncertain. The ends were cut back, 0 bases at V and 1 base at J, with 12 bases in the middle. CDR3 length equals 16 residues. For the CDR3, the DNA is TGCGCCAGCAGTCAATCGAAGAGGCAGAGCCAAGAGACCCAGTACTTC. Its protein product is CASSQSKRQSQETQYF.

CDR3 in amino acids: CASSLGTVNTEAFF. The CDR3 region has the DNA TGTGCCAGCAGCCTCGGGACTGTGAACACTGAAGCTTTCTTT. This rearrangement joins TRBV11-2 to TRBJ1-1, with D possibly TRBD1 on 5 matching bases. V gave up 5 bases and J gave up 0 bases, with 10 bases separating them. There are 14 residues in the CDR3. The V gene's germline CDR1 is SGHAT and CDR2 FQNNGV.

The rearrangement uses TRBV5-1 and TRBJ1-4, with 7 bases lining up with TRBD1. With 4 bases clipped from V and 5 bases from J, the junction kept 11 bases outside the gene matches. This CDR3 is built from 16 residues. Germline values: CDR1 SGHRS, CDR2 YFSETQ. DNA of the CDR3: TGCGCCAGCAGCAGACGGACACCGACAGGGAATGAAAAACTGTTTTTT. The encoded protein is CASSRRTPTGNEKLFF.

This rearrangement joins TRBV21-1 to TRBJ1-5; the D call TRBD1 from the table was never checked on the DNA. TRBV21-1 has pseudogene status. The CDR3 is made up of 14 amino acids. The CDR3 loop reads CASSKVQGNQPQHF. As DNA, the CDR3 is TGTGCCAGCAGCAAAGTGCAGGGGAATCAGCCCCAGCATTTT.